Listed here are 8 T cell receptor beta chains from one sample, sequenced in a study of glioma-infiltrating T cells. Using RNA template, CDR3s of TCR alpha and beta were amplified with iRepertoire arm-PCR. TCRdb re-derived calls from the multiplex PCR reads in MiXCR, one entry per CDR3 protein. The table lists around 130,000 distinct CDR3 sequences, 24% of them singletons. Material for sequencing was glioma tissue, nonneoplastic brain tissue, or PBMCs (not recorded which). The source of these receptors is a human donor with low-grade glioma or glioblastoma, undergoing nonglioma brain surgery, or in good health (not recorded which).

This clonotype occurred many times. The CDR3: CASSSGGAGYNSPLHF. The CDR3 DNA follows: TGTGCCAGCAGTTCCGGTGGGGCAGGCTATAATTCACCCCTCCACTTT. The chain carries TRBV28 and TRBJ1-6; D might be TRBD1 (5 bases). Per the germline V gene, CDR1 is MDHEN and CDR2 is SYDVKM. Trimming took off 4 bases at V and 3 bases at J, with 13 bases between the two ends. The CDR3 contains 16 residues.

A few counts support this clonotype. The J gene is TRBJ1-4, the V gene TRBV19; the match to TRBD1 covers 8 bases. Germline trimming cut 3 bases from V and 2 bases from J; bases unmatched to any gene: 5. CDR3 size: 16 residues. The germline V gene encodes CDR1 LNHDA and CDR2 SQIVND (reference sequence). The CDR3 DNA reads TGTGCCAGTAGTATGCGACAGGGGACTACTAATGAAAAACTGTTTTTT. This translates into CASSMRQGTTNEKLFF.

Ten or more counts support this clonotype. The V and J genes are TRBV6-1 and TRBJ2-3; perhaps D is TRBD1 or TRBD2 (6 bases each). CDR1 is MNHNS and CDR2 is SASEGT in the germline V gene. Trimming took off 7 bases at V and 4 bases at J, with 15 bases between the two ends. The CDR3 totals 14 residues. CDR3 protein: CASTQGGGPDTQYF. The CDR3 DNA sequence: TGTGCCAGCACCCAAGGAGGGGGGCCAGATACGCAGTATTTT.

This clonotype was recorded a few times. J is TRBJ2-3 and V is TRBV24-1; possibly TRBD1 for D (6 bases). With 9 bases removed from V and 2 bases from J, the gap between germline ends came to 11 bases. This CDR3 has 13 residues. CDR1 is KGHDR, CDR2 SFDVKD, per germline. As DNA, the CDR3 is TGTGCCACCGGGACACCCTTCACAGATACGCAGTATTTT. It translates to CATGTPFTDTQYF.

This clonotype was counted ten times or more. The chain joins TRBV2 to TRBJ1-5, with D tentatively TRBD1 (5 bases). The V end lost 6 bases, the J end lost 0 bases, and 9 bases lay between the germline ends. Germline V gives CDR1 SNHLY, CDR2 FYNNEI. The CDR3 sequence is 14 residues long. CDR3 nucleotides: TGTGCCAGCAGCTCGGACACTAGCAATCAGCCCCAGCATTTT. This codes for CASSSDTSNQPQHF.

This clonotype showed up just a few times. CDR3 DNA: TGTGCCAGCAGCCTTGACGGTAGCACAGATACGCAGTATTTT. Its translation is CASSLDGSTDTQYF. The gene calls are TRBV6-4 and TRBJ2-3; D unresolved. This CDR3 is built from 14 residues. Germline V gene lookup returns CDR1 MRHNA and CDR2 SNTAGT. V was pared by 6 bases and J by 0 bases, with 10 bases between.

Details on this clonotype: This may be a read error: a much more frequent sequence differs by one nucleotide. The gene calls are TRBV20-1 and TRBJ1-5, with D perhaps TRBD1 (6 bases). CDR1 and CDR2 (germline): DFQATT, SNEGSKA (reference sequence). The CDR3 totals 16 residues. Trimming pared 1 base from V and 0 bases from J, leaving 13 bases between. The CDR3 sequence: CSARAGQLYSNQPQHF. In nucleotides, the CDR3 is TGCAGTGCTAGAGCTGGACAGCTCTATAGCAATCAGCCCCAGCATTTT.

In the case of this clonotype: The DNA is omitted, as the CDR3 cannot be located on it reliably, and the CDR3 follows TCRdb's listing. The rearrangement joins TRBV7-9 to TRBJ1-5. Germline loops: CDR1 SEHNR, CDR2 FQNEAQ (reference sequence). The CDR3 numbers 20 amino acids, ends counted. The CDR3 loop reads CASSFYICSARYTGNQPQHF.